These T cell receptor beta chains were read from a single sample in a study of blood T cell repertoires in COVID-19. Repertoires were generated with immunoSEQ multiplex PCR, while TCRdb's copy carries only in-frame clones and drops some. The sample holds 200,000 or so clones, 84% seen once. The source material was peripheral blood. The receptors derive from a middle-aged man who had recovered from COVID-19. Both conserved end residues are part of each CDR3. D genes are given only for firm matches. A row's size may be missing; if present it is once, few, many or a size class.

TRBJ1-5,NA,TRBD1,TRBV11-2,TGTGCCAGCAGCCCCAGACAGGGGGCCTCTCAGCCCCAGCATTTT,CASSPRQGASQPQHF
TRBJ2-3,NA,TRBD1,TRBV24-1,TGTGCCACCAGTGAAGGTGGGACAGGATCATTAGATACGCAGTATTTT,CATSEGGTGSLDTQYF
TRBJ2-6,once,NA,TRBV5-1,TGCGCCAGCACCCCCTTGATCGGGGGGCTCCCCTCTGGGGCCAACGTCCTGACTTTC,CASTPLIGGLPSGANVLTF
TRBJ1-1,NA,NA,TRBV2,TGTGCCAGCAGTAACCCGCTAATACGGACTGAAGCTTTCTTT,CASSNPLIRTEAFF
TRBJ2-6,NA,NA,TRBV19,TGTGCCAGTAGTGGGCTAAGGGGCTCTGGGGCCAACGTCCTGACTTTC,CASSGLRGSGANVLTF
TRBJ2-7,NA,TRBD1,TRBV4-3,TGCGCCAGCAGCCTTACGTCAGGGGGTGGCAACGAGCAGTACTTC,CASSLTSGGGNEQYF
TRBJ2-6,NA,NA,TRBV6-5,TGTGCCAGCAGGGTAAACTTTGGGGCCAACGTCCTGACTTTC,CASRVNFGANVLTF
TRBJ1-1,once,NA,TRBV6-6,TGTGCCAGCAGTTACCGGGGAATGAACACTGAAGCTTTCTTT,CASSYRGMNTEAFF
TRBJ2-7,NA,TRBD1,TRBV7-8,TGTGCCAGCAGCTGGCCACAGGGGACGAGCTCCTACGAGCAGTACTTC,CASSWPQGTSSYEQYF
TRBJ1-1,NA,NA,TRBV27,TGTGCCAGCAGTTACGGGGGTACAAACACTGAAGCTTTCTTT,CASSYGGTNTEAFF
TRBJ2-5,NA,TRBD2,TRBV7-8,TGTGCCAGCAGCTTAGCAAGGACTAGCGGGAGTTGGCAAGAGACCCAGTACTTC,CASSLARTSGSWQETQYF
TRBJ2-3,few,NA,TRBV7-2,TGTGCCAGCAGCTTGTTTTCCGAGGCTACGCAGTATTTT,CASSLFSEATQYF
TRBJ1-1,NA,NA,TRBV18,TGTGCCAGCTCACCCGGGCGGGGGTACCCCGGTACTGAAGCTTTCTTT,CASSPGRGYPGTEAFF
TRBJ2-1,NA,NA,TRBV9,TGTGCCAGCAGCGTAGATTGGAGGAGCTCCTACAATGAGCAGTTCTTC,CASSVDWRSSYNEQFF
TRBJ1-2,few,NA,TRBV27,TGTGCCAGCAGTTTAAAGCTCGCTAACTATGGCTACACCTTC,CASSLKLANYGYTF